Presented here are 15 T cell receptor beta chains from one specimen sequenced in a study of post-analysis software for immune sequencing data. These receptors' antigens are unknown. Incorporated into the TCR beta cDNA libraries were unique molecular identifiers, which served to reduce PCR and sequencing biases. TCRdb re-derived calls from the PCR reads in MiXCR, one entry per CDR3 protein. Among around 770,000 distinct CDR3 sequences listed, just over 45% were seen once. Regarding the study as a whole: Controls showed lower frequencies than patients for roughly 5 TRBV segments, and TRBV5-6, TRBV5-1 and TRBV20-1 were among these.

The specimen sequenced was blood. These receptors were obtained from a girl aged 5-17 years with multiple sclerosis.

V and J are TRBV15 and TRBJ2-3; the match to TRBD2 covers 9 bases. The CDR3 covers 18 residues. Germline lookup yields CDR1 LNHNV and CDR2 YYDKDF (reference sequence). V was clipped by 0 bases and J by 0 bases; unmatched bases: 7. CDR3 sequence: CATSREGRLAGSTDTQYF. In DNA, the CDR3 is TGTGCCACCAGCAGAGAAGGACGGCTAGCGGGAAGCACAGATACGCAGTATTTT.

This chain links TRBV20-1 with TRBJ2-7; D uncertain. The CDR3 is 13 residues long. The germline gives CDR1 DFQATT, CDR2 SNEGSKA (reference sequence). The V end was cut by 5 bases, the J end by 2 bases, with 13 bases between. The CDR3 spells CSAWTVGTYEQYF. For the CDR3, the DNA is TGCAGTGCTTGGACGGTGGGGACCTACGAGCAGTACTTC.

This clonotype was detected only a few times. V usage is TRBV4-3 and J usage is TRBJ1-2; D not certain. Between the trimmed V and J ends, which lost 0 bases and 4 bases, there was a span of 9 bases. The germline CDR1 and CDR2 sequences are LGHNA and YSLEER. This CDR3 is 14 amino acids long. The CDR3 DNA reads TGCGCCAGCAGCCAAGAGGAGAGCGCCTATGGCTACACCTTC. Its translation is CASSQEESAYGYTF.

The chain is built from TRBV29-1 and TRBJ2-7; D is possibly TRBD1 (6 bases). V was trimmed by 1 base and J by 2 bases, leaving 9 bases between them. Germline V gene sequence: CDR1 SQVTM, CDR2 ANQGSEA. This CDR3 is 13 amino acids long. The CDR3: CSVEGGQPYEQYF. The CDR3 DNA sequence: TGCAGCGTTGAAGGGGGACAACCCTACGAGCAGTACTTC.

In nucleotides, the CDR3 is TGTGCCAGCAGCCCCGGGGACAGGGTCTACACCTTC. This gives the protein CASSPGDRVYTF. The chain is built from TRBV7-9 and TRBJ1-2, with TRBD1 matching 9 bases. This CDR3 region has 12 residues. Unmatched junction bases numbered 5, after V lost 5 bases and J lost 10 bases. Looked up from germline, CDR1 is SEHNR and CDR2 is FQNEAQ (reference sequence).

This clonotype was seen just once. The V and J genes are TRBV20-1 and TRBJ1-2, with TRBD1 identical over 8 bases. The CDR3 is made up of 17 amino acids. The V gene's germline CDR1 is DFQATT and CDR2 SNEGSKA (reference sequence). With 0 bases clipped from V and 3 bases from J, the junction kept 12 bases outside the gene matches. The CDR3 DNA sequence: TGCAGTGCTAGAGATTTTTTGGGGACAGGCAGAGACTATGGCTACACCTTC. Protein: CSARDFLGTGRDYGYTF.

The chain joins TRBV6-6 to TRBJ1-5; 7 bases map to TRBD1. CDR3 length: 15 residues. Per the germline V gene, CDR1 is MNHNY and CDR2 is SVGAGI (reference sequence). V shed 4 bases, J shed 6 bases, and the junction held 9 bases outside the gene matches. CDR3 protein: CASSSAGGRSQPQHF. DNA for the CDR3: TGTGCCAGCAGTTCAGCAGGGGGGCGTAGTCAGCCCCAGCATTTT.

This chain connects TRBV19 to TRBJ2-4; D tentatively reads TRBD1 or TRBD2 (5 bases each). The CDR3 has 14 residues. Trimming took 6 bases from V and 8 from J, leaving 17 bases between them. Looked up from germline, CDR1 is LNHDA and CDR2 is SQIVND (reference sequence). As DNA, the CDR3 is TGTGCCAGTAGCAACCCGGGGCTAGACCACATTCAGTACTTC. Protein product: CASSNPGLDHIQYF.

This clonotype was counted only a few times. The V gene is TRBV29-1, the J gene TRBJ2-1; 8 nucleotides match TRBD2. Germline loops: CDR1 SQVTM, CDR2 ANQGSEA. With 6 bases clipped from V and 3 bases from J, the junction kept 4 bases outside the gene matches. This CDR3 has 13 amino acids. This chain's CDR3 is CSVSGSNYNEQFF. The CDR3 DNA is TGCAGCGTAAGCGGGAGTAACTACAATGAGCAGTTCTTC.

This clonotype has just a few counts. V usage is TRBV28 and J usage is TRBJ2-7; D gene uncertain. The V end lost 6 bases, the J end lost 11 bases, and 17 bases lay between the germline ends. CDR1 MDHEN and CDR2 SYDVKM come from the germline V gene. This CDR3 region has 12 residues. The CDR3 reads CASRATDPREYF. In DNA form, the CDR3 reads TGTGCCAGCAGGGCCACGGATCCTCGGGAGTACTTC.

This clonotype has more than one count but fewer than ten. The chain employs TRBV4-3 and TRBJ2-1, with TRBD2 as a possible D gene (5 bases). Trimming pared 1 base from V and 2 bases from J, leaving 18 bases between. This CDR3 region has 18 residues. Germline lookup yields CDR1 LGHNA and CDR2 YSLEER. DNA for the CDR3: TGCGCCAGCAGCCAAGCCGCCTTTGGGCCGGAGGCCTACAATGAGCAGTTCTTC. Translating gives CASSQAAFGPEAYNEQFF.

The chain joins TRBV3-1 to TRBJ2-7; D not certain. CDR1 and CDR2 from the germline V gene are LGHDT and YNNKEL (reference sequence). This CDR3 contains 13 residues. The germline V and J ends were trimmed by 1 base and 4 bases, with 8 bases remaining between them. The CDR3 is CASSQVDGYEQYF. Written as DNA, the CDR3 is TGTGCCAGCAGCCAAGTAGACGGGTACGAGCAGTACTTC.

This clonotype showed up just a few times. The junction departs from germline at one end; a sequencing error may be responsible. The rearrangement joins TRBV4-1 to TRBJ2-7, with D tentatively TRBD2 (5 bases). Germline values: CDR1 MGHRA, CDR2 YSYEKL. The CDR3 covers 13 residues. The CDR3 region has the DNA TGCGCCAGCAGCGTCACGGACTCCGACGAGCAGTACTTC. It translates to CASSVTDSDEQYF.

V is TRBV29-1 and J is TRBJ2-2; the D is unclear. The CDR3 contains 14 residues. The V and J ends lost 2 bases and 8 bases respectively, with 15 bases between them. The V gene's germline CDR1 is SQVTM and CDR2 ANQGSEA. The CDR3 spells CSVETETRGGELFF. The DNA for the CDR3 is TGCAGCGTTGAAACCGAGACCCGAGGAGGGGAGCTGTTTTTT.

This clonotype was seen a handful of times. The chain links TRBV25-1 to TRBJ2-7; 7 nucleotides align to TRBD2. V lost 4 bases to trimming and J lost 3 bases; unmatched junction nucleotides: 9. The CDR3 has 15 amino acids. The germline V gene encodes CDR1 MGHDK and CDR2 SYGVNS. The CDR3 here is CASSGGAGVNYEQYF. The CDR3 DNA reads as TGTGCCAGCAGTGGAGGGGCGGGGGTGAACTACGAGCAGTACTTC.